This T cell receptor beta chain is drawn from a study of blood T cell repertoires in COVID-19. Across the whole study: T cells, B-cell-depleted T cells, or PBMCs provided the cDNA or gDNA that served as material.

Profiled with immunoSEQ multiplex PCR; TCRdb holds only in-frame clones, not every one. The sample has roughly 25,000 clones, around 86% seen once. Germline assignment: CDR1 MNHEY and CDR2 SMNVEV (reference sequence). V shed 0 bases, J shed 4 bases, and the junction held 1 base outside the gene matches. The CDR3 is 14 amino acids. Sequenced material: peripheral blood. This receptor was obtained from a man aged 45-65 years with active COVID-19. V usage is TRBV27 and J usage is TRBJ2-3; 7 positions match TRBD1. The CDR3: CASSLSRGPDTQYF. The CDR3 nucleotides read TGTGCCAGCAGTTTATCGAGGGGGCCAGATACGCAGTATTTT.